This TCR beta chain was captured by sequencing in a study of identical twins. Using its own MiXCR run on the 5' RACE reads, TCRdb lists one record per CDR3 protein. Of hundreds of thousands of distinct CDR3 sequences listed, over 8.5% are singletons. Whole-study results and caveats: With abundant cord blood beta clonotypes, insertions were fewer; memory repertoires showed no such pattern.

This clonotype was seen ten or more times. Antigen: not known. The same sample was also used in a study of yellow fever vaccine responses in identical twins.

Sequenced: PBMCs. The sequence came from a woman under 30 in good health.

The CDR3 nucleotides read TGTGCCAGCAACGACCCCCCCTCCTACGAGCAGTACTTC. As protein: CASNDPPSYEQYF. The chain combines TRBV28 with TRBJ2-7, with D unresolved. Trimming stripped 7 bases from V and 0 bases from J, with 10 bases between. The CDR3 has 13 residues. CDR1 MDHEN and CDR2 SYDVKM come from the germline V gene.